These T cell receptor beta chains were read from a single sample in a study of brain T cells in children with intractable seizures. This table comes from immunoSEQ multiplex PCR, and its TCRdb copy is limited to in-frame clones, with some not included. Of about 76,000 clones detected, about 93% appear once; the ten largest clones hold over 1.5%. The input for sequencing was peripheral blood, taken at surgery. The receptors originated from a boy under two years old with tuberous sclerosis and intractable seizures. The CDR3 runs from the conserved cysteine through the conserved F or W. The D gene is left open where the match is weak. Expanded clones are given a class, and other clones once, few, many or no size at all.

v_call: TRBV2
cdr3_length: 17
clone_size: NA
d_call: NA
j_call: TRBJ1-6
cdr3_aa: CASSERGPNQKHSPLHF
cdr3_nt: TGTGCCAGCAGTGAACGCGGCCCGAACCAAAAACATTCACCCCTCCACTTT

v_call: TRBV24-1
cdr3_length: 17
clone_size: NA
d_call: NA
j_call: TRBJ1-2
cdr3_aa: CATSDTDPDLRQRGYTF
cdr3_nt: TGTGCCACCAGTGATACCGATCCTGATTTAAGACAGAGGGGCTACACCTTC

v_call: TRBV3-1/TRBV3-2
cdr3_length: 14
clone_size: NA
d_call: NA
j_call: TRBJ2-7
cdr3_aa: CASSPRLQTYEQYF
cdr3_nt: TGTGCCAGCAGCCCGAGACTACAGACCTACGAGCAGTACTTC

v_call: TRBV7-8
cdr3_length: 14
clone_size: NA
d_call: TRBD1
j_call: TRBJ1-6
cdr3_aa: CASNIPGGNSPLHF
cdr3_nt: TGTGCCAGCAATATTCCAGGGGGTAATTCACCCCTCCACTTT

v_call: TRBV4-1
cdr3_length: 21
clone_size: NA
d_call: TRBD1
j_call: TRBJ1-1
cdr3_aa: CASSPGGNLEGAKGGHTEAFF
cdr3_nt: TGCGCCAGCAGCCCAGGGGGAAACTTAGAGGGGGCCAAAGGTGGTCACACTGAAGCTTTCTTT

v_call: TRBV27
cdr3_length: 16
clone_size: NA
d_call: TRBD1
j_call: TRBJ1-5
cdr3_aa: CASSPDREALNQPQHF
cdr3_nt: TGTGCCAGCAGTCCCGACAGGGAGGCCTTGAATCAGCCCCAGCATTTT

v_call: TRBV24-1
cdr3_length: 11
clone_size: NA
d_call: NA
j_call: TRBJ2-3
cdr3_aa: CATSDGTAQYF
cdr3_nt: TGTGCCACCAGTGATGGGACCGCTCAGTATTTT

v_call: TRBV6-4
cdr3_length: 13
clone_size: NA
d_call: NA
j_call: TRBJ2-7
cdr3_aa: CASNGTASYEQYF
cdr3_nt: TGTGCCAGCAACGGGACGGCCTCCTACGAGCAGTACTTC

v_call: TRBV18
cdr3_length: 16
clone_size: NA
d_call: NA
j_call: TRBJ1-1
cdr3_aa: CASSPLIGQSNTEAFF
cdr3_nt: TGTGCCAGCTCACCACTAATTGGACAATCGAACACTGAAGCTTTCTTT

v_call: TRBV15
cdr3_length: 16
clone_size: NA
d_call: TRBD2
j_call: TRBJ2-1
cdr3_aa: CATSRGRGGTYNEQFF
cdr3_nt: TGTGCCACCAGCAGAGGGCGGGGGGGAACCTACAATGAGCAGTTCTTC

v_call: TRBV6-2/TRBV6-3
cdr3_length: 17
clone_size: NA
d_call: NA
j_call: TRBJ2-1
cdr3_aa: CASSSGGRGSPDNEQFF
cdr3_nt: TGTGCCAGCAGTTCGGGTGGTCGGGGGTCCCCCGACAATGAGCAGTTCTTC

v_call: TRBV5-1
cdr3_length: 11
clone_size: few
d_call: NA
j_call: TRBJ2-7
cdr3_aa: CASSLEYEQYF
cdr3_nt: TGCGCCAGCAGCTTGGAGTACGAGCAGTACTTC

v_call: TRBV7-9
cdr3_length: 13
clone_size: once
d_call: NA
j_call: TRBJ1-1
cdr3_aa: CASSLSQGPEAFF
cdr3_nt: TGTGCCAGCAGCTTGTCTCAGGGTCCTGAAGCTTTCTTT

v_call: TRBV2
cdr3_length: 15
clone_size: NA
d_call: TRBD1
j_call: TRBJ2-7
cdr3_aa: CASREDRGPPYEQYF
cdr3_nt: TGTGCCAGCAGGGAAGACAGGGGGCCCCCCTACGAGCAGTACTTC

v_call: TRBV7-3
cdr3_length: 13
clone_size: NA
d_call: NA
j_call: TRBJ2-5
cdr3_aa: CASSLVPRETQYF
cdr3_nt: TGTGCCAGCAGCTTAGTACCTCGGGAGACCCAGTACTTC